This T cell receptor beta chain was profiled in a study of identical twins. General observations from the study: Low generation probability was overrepresented in out-of-frame alpha sequences shared by twins. Potential partial confounding of zero-insertion analyses by invariant MAIT and iNKT cells was noted. Its conclusions, products of cross-sectional statistical analysis, did not come from following the same donors. Beta out-of-frame twin sharing showed a weaker excess.

The CDR3 consists of 12 residues. The V gene end was trimmed by 11 bases and the J gene end by 0 bases; junction bases not matched to a gene: 3. Per germline, CDR1 MDHEN and CDR2 SYDVKM. Comments on this clonotype: Antigen: not known.

MiXCR, run by TCRdb on the 5' RACE reads, gives a single entry per CDR3 protein. The table shows around 1.7 million distinct CDR3 sequences, with more than 30% occurring only once. This sequence originates from a newborn girl in good health. Sequencing was carried out using cord blood. This rearrangement joins TRBV28 to TRBJ2-7; TRBD2 agrees at 8 bases. CDR3 region: CAAGTSSYEQYF. CDR3 nucleotide sequence: TGTGCCGCAGGGACTAGCTCCTACGAGCAGTACTTC. The full variable domain, its missing parts supplied by reference TRBV28 and TRBJ2-7, is DVKVTQSSRYLVKRTGEKVFLECVQDMDHENMFWYRQDPGLGLRLIYFSYDVKMKEKGDIPEGYSVSREKKERFSLILESASTNQTSMYLCAAGTSSYEQYFGPGTRLTVT.